This T cell receptor beta chain emerged from a study of blood T cell repertoires in COVID-19. Study summary: Researchers got acute and convalescent COVID-19 samples from the United States, Italy and Spain.

Trimming cost V 4 bases and J 3 bases, with 14 bases left between them. The CDR3 is 15 residues long. CDR1 is SGHTA and CDR2 is FQGNSA in the germline V gene. Per the study methods: For nucleated cells, counts were estimated from reference gene primer amplification. Measured with immunoSEQ multiplex PCR; TCRdb has only the in-frame clones, and not every one. V and J calls and clone size are those listed in that table; D and trimming were worked out from the DNA. The sample shows 200,000 or so clones, 80% to 90% of them seen only once. The sequence derives from an older man with active or convalescent COVID-19. Sequenced input: peripheral blood. This chain connects TRBV7-2 to TRBJ2-3; perhaps TRBD2 as D (7 bases). The CDR3 region is CASSSWGGQTDTQYF. CDR3 sequence (DNA): TGTGCCAGCAGCTCCTGGGGGGGCCAAACAGATACGCAGTATTTT.